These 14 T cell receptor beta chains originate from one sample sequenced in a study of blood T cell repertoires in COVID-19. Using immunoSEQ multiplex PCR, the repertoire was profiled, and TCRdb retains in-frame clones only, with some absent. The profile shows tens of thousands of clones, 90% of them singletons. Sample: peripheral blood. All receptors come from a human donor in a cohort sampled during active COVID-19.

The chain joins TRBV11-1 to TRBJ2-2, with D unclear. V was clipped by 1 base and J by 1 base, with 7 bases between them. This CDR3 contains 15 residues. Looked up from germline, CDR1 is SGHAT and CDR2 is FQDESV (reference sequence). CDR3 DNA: TGTGCCAGCAGCTTAGGCAGGTTGAACACCGGGGAGCTGTTTTTT. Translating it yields CASSLGRLNTGELFF. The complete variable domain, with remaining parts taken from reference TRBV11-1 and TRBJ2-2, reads EAEVAQSPRYKITEKSQAVAFWCDPISGHATLYWYRQILGQGPELLVQFQDESVVDDSQLPKDRFSAERLKGVDSTLKIQPAELGDSAMYLCASSLGRLNTGELFFGEGSRLTVL.

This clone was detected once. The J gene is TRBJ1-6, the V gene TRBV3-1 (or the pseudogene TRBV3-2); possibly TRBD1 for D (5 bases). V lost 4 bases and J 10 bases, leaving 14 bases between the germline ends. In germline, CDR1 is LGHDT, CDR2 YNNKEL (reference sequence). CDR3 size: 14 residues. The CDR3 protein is CASSRSGRASPLHF. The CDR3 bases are TGTGCCAGCAGCCGCTCTGGCAGGGCCTCACCCCTCCACTTT.

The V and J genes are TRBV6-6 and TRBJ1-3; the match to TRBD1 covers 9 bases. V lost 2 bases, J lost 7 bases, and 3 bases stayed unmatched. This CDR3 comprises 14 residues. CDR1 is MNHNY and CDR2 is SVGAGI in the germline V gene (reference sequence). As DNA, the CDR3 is TGTGCCAGCAGTTACGTCGGACAGGGGAACACCATATATTTT. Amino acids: CASSYVGQGNTIYF.

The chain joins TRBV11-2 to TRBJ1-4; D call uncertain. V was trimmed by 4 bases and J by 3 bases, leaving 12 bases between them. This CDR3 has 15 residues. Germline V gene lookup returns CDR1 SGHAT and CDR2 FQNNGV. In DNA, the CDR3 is TGTGCCAGCAGCTGGAGTGGGTGGCCTAATGAAAAACTGTTTTTT. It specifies CASSWSGWPNEKLFF.

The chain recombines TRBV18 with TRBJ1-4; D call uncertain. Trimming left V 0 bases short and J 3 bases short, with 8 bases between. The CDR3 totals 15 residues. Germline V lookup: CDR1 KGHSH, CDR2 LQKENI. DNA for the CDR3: TGTGCCAGCTCACCACCGGGCAGAGCTAATGAAAAACTGTTTTTT. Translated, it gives CASSPPGRANEKLFF.

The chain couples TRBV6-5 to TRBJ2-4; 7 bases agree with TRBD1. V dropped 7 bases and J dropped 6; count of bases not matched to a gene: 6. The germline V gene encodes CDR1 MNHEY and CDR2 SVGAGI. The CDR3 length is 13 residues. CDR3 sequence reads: CASTSRDRNIQYF. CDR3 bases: TGTGCCAGCACCTCCCGGGACAGAAACATTCAGTACTTC.

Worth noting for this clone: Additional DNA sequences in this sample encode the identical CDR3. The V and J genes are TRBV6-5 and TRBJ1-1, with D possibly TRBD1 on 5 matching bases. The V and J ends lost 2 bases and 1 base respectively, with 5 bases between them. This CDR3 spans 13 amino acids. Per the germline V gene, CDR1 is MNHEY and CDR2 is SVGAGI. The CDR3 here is CASSYDRNTEAFF. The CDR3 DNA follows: TGTGCCAGCAGTTACGACAGGAACACTGAAGCTTTCTTT.

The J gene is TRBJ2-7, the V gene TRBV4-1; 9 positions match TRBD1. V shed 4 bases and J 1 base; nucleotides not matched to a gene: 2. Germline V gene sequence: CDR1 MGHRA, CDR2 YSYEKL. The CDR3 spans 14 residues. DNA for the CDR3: TGCGCCAGCAGCCCGGGACAGGGTTCCTACGAGCAGTACTTC. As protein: CASSPGQGSYEQYF.

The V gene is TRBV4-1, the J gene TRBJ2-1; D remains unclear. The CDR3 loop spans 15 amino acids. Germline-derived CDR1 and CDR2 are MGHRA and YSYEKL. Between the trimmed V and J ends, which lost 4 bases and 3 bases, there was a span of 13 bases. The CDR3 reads CASSLQEAHYNEQFF. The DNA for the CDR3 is TGCGCCAGCAGCCTCCAAGAGGCCCACTACAATGAGCAGTTCTTC.

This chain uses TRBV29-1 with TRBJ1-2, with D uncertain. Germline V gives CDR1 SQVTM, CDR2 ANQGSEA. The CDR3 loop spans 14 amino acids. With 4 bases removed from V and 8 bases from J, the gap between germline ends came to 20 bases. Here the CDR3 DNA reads TGCAGCGTTGTGAGAGACGGCGGGCGTACGGGCTACACCTTC. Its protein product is CSVVRDGGRTGYTF.

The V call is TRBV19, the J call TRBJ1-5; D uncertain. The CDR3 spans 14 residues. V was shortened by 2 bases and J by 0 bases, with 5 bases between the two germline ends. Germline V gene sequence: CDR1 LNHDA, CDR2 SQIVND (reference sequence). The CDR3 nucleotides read TGTGCCAGTAGTATACCTTATAGCAATCAGCCCCAGCATTTT. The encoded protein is CASSIPYSNQPQHF.

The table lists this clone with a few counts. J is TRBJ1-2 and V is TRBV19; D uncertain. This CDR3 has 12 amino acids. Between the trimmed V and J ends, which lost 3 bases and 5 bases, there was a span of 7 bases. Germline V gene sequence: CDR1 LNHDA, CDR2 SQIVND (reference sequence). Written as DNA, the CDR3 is TGTGCCAGTAGTATTAATCAGTATGGCTACACCTTC. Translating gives CASSINQYGYTF. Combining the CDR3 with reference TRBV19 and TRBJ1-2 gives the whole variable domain DGGITQSPKYLFRKEGQNVTLSCEQNLNHDAMYWYRQDPGQGLRLIYYSQIVNDFQKGDIAEGYSVSREKKESFPLTVTSAQKNPTAFYLCASSINQYGYTFGSGTRLTVV.

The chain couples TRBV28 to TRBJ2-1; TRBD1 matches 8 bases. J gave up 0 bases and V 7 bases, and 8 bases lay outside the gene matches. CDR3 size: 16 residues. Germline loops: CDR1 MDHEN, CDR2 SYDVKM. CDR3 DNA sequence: TGTGCCAGCAAATCGGACAGGGAGAGCTCCTACAATGAGCAGTTCTTC. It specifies CASKSDRESSYNEQFF.

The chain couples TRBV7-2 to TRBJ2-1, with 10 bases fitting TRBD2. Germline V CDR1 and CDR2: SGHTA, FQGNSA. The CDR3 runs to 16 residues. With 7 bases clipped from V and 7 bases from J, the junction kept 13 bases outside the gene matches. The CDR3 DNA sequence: TGTGCCAGCAACTCGGTTCTTAGCGGGGGGAGGAATGAGCAGTTCTTC. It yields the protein CASNSVLSGGRNEQFF. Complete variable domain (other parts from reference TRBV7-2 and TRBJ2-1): GAGVSQSPSNKVTEKGKDVELRCDPISGHTALYWYRQSLGQGLEFLIYFQGNSAPDKSGLPSDRFSAERTGGSVSTLTIQRTQQEDSAVYLCASNSVLSGGRNEQFFGPGTRLTVL.